The source of this T cell receptor beta chain is a study of cytomegalovirus exposure and HLA in healthy donors. Study-wide background: Of the donors genotyped, several hundred in all, 65% to 90% fell in the Caucasian-associated ancestry cluster. Whole-study results and caveats: Earlier analysis found most TCR beta V segments productive about 90% or about 30% of the time.

CDR3 length: 16 amino acids. In this sample, this clone turned up a few times. Its antigen is unknown. At sampling all donors were nominally healthy, likely with unrecorded immune exposures. PCR involved 60 Vbeta and 13 Jbeta primers. How the authors handled the data: Later analysis identified roughly 84 million unique TCR beta chains, approximately 11 million shared. TCRdb's copy holds only in-frame clones and misses some; the assay was immunoSEQ multiplex PCR. V and J calls and clone size come straight from that table; D and trimming were deduced from the DNA. The table has over 200,000 clones, about 77% seen once.

The clonotype comes from a woman younger than 45 in good health and CMV-seronegative. The chain employs TRBV21-1 and TRBJ2-5; TRBD1, the table's D call, lacks a check against the DNA. TRBV21-1 is a recognized pseudogene. The specimen was PBMCs. In DNA form, the CDR3 reads TGTGCCAGCAGCAAATACCCAGGGGGGTACCAAGAGACCCAGTACTTC. Residues: CASSKYPGGYQETQYF.